The T cell receptor (beta chain) under discussion was sequenced for a study of monozygotic twins with inflammatory bowel disease. Template-switch reactions added UMIs with a 6-nucleotide sample barcode. TCRdb reprocessed the 5' RACE reads, with one entry per CDR3 protein and no DNA. The listing contains over 120,000 distinct CDR3 sequences. CDR3 length: 17 amino acids. Germline V lookup: CDR1 SGHAT, CDR2 FQNNGV. This sequence was found in a human donor with ulcerative colitis or Crohn's disease, or a healthy co-twin of an affected twin (not recorded which). Sequenced material: blood. V is TRBV11-2 and J is TRBJ2-2; TCRdb picks TRBD1, but there is no DNA to check that call. CDR3 loop: CASSHFTGSRNTGELFF.